This T cell receptor (beta chain) was identified during a study of T cells in Graves' hyperthyroidism and ophthalmopathy. For Graves' hyperthyroidism to be stable, ophthalmopathy could not progress within 18 months. PBMCs stemmed from approximately 10 ml fresh peripheral blood. Amplified TCR beta CDR3 regions derived from RNA transcripts. Researchers ran a first-round RT-PCR on the TCR CDR3 using the HTBI primer set. One entry per CDR3 protein results from TCRdb running MiXCR on the multiplex PCR reads. The profile shows some 440,000 distinct CDR3 sequences, 15% to 17% of them singletons. This clonotype was counted many times. The target antigen is unknown. Findings and limits, study-wide: Ophthalmopathy, as predicted by the model, came a median about seven months after the prediction.

CDR1 DFQATT and CDR2 SNEGSKA come from the germline V gene (reference sequence). The ends lost 3 bases at V and 1 base at J; junction bases unmatched: 1. CDR3 length: 13 amino acids. The chain uses TRBV20-1 and TRBJ2-3, with TRBD2 identical over 7 bases. This TCR was sampled from a young woman with Graves' hyperthyroidism. Sequenced sample: blood. The CDR3 DNA follows: TGCAGTGCTAGTACTAGCGGCACAGATACGCAGTATTTT. It codes for CSASTSGTDTQYF.